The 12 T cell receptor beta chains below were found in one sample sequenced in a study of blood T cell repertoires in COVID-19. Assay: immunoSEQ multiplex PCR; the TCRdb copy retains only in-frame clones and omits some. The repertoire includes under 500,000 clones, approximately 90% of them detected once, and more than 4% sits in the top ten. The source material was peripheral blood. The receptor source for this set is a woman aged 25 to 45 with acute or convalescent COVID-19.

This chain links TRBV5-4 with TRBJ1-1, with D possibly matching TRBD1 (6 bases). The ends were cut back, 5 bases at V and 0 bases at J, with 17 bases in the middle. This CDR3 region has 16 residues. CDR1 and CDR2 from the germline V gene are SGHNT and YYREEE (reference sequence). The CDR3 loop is CASRWDWDTLNTEAFF. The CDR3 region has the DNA TGTGCCAGCAGGTGGGATTGGGACACCCTGAACACTGAAGCTTTCTTT.

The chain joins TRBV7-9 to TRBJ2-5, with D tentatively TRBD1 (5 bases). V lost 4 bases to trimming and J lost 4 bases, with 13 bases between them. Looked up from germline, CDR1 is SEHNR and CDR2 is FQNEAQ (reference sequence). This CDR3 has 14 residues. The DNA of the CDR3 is TGTGCCAGCAGCTCCGTTGGGGCTGGAGAGACCCAGTACTTC. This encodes CASSSVGAGETQYF.

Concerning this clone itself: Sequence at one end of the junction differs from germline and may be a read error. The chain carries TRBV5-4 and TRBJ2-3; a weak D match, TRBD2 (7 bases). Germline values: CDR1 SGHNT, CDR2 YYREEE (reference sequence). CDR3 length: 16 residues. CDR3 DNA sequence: TGTGCCAGCAGTTTGGATGGAGGGGGGGGCACAGATACGCAGTATTTT. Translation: CASSLDGGGGTDTQYF.

The CDR3 region is CASGLQGNEQFF. CDR3 nucleotide sequence: TGTGCCAGCGGATTACAGGGGAATGAGCAGTTCTTC. This sequence joins TRBV6-5 and TRBJ2-1; 7 bases match TRBD1. After removal of 8 bases from V and 7 bases from J, the junction contained 5 bases not matched to a gene. Germline V gives CDR1 MNHEY, CDR2 SVGAGI. The CDR3 is 12 amino acids.

This CDR3 is CASSLTGLYEQYF. CDR3 coding DNA: TGTGCCAGCAGCTTGACAGGGCTTTACGAGCAGTACTTC. The chain is built from TRBV7-2 and TRBJ2-7, with 7 nucleotides matching TRBD1. This CDR3 has 13 residues. Germline V gene sequence: CDR1 SGHTA, CDR2 FQGNSA. With 3 bases clipped from V and 4 bases from J, the junction kept 3 bases outside the gene matches.

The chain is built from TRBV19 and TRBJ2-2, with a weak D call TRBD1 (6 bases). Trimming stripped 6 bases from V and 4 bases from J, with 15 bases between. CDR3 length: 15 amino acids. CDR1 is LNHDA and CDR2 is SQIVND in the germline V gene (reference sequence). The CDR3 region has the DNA TGTGCCAGTAGCAAGGACAGCCCGGGCACCGGGGAGCTGTTTTTT. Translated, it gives CASSKDSPGTGELFF. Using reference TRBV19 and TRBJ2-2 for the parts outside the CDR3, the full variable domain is DGGITQSPKYLFRKEGQNVTLSCEQNLNHDAMYWYRQDPGQGLRLIYYSQIVNDFQKGDIAEGYSVSREKKESFPLTVTSAQKNPTAFYLCASSKDSPGTGELFFGEGSRLTVL.

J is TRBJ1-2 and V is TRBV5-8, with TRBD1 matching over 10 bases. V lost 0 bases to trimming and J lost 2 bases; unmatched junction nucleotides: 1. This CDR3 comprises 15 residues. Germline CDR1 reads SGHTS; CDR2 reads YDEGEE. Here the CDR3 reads CASSLGDRGNYGYTF. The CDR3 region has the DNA TGTGCCAGCAGCTTGGGGGACAGGGGAAACTATGGCTACACCTTC.

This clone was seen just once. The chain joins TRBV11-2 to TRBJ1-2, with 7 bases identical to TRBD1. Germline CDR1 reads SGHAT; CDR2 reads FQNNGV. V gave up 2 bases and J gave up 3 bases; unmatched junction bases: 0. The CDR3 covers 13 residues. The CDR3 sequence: CASSLTGDYGYTF. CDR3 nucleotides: TGTGCCAGCAGCTTAACAGGGGACTATGGCTACACCTTC.

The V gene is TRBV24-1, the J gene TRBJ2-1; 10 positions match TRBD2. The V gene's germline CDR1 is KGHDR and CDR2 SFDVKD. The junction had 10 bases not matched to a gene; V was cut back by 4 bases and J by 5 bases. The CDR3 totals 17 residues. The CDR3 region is CATSEQPIAGGNNEQFF. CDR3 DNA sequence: TGTGCCACCAGTGAACAACCTATAGCGGGGGGAAACAATGAGCAGTTCTTC.

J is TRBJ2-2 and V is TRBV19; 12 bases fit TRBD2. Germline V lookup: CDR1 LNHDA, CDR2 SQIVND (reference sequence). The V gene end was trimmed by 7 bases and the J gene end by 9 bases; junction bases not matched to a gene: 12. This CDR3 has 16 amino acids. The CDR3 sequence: CASMLAGGPHGRELFF. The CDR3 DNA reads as TGTGCCAGTATGCTAGCGGGGGGGCCACACGGTCGGGAGCTGTTTTTT.

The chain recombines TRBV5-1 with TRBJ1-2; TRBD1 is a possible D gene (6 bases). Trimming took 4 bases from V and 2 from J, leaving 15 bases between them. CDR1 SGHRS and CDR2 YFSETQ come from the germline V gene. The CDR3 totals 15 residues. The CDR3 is CASSDPGQSNYGYTF. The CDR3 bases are TGCGCCAGCAGCGATCCGGGACAATCAAACTATGGCTACACCTTC.

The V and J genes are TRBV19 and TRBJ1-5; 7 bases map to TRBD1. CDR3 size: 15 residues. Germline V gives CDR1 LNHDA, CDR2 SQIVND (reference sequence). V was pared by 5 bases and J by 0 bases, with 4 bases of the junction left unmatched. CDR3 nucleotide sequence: TGTGCCAGTAGTGGGACAGCGTATAGCAATCAGCCCCAGCATTTT. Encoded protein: CASSGTAYSNQPQHF.